The clone carrying this T cell receptor beta chain was detected a few times. Its antigen is still unknown. This specimen comes from a study of CD8 T cells in ankylosing spondylitis. With 2 bases removed from V and 0 bases from J, the gap between germline ends came to 8 bases. Germline values: CDR1 SGHTA, CDR2 FQGNSA. There are 16 residues in the CDR3. Study results and limitations: Apparently characteristic of ankylosing spondylitis blood was a TCR beta motif (roughly eight highly homologous variants).

TCRdb reanalysed the 5' RACE reads using MiXCR and keeps one entry per CDR3 protein. The table records a few hundred thousand distinct CDR3 sequences, about a fifth of them present only once. Sequenced input: blood, either unsorted or a sorted T cell fraction (not recorded which). The chain carries TRBV7-2 and TRBJ2-6; D possibly corresponds to TRBD2 (6 bases). The sequence was obtained from a male donor with ankylosing spondylitis. CDR3 sequence (DNA): TGTGCCAGCAGCTTAATCGGGAGCTCTGGGGCCAACGTCCTGACTTTC. It yields the protein CASSLIGSSGANVLTF.